What follows are 22 T cell receptor beta chains derived from one specimen sequenced in a study of circulating CD8 cells and anti-PD-1 response in melanoma. TCR libraries were prepared from approximately 15 ng of total RNA with the QIAseq Immune Repertoire TCR panel. TCRdb recomputed calls from the reads with MiXCR, one row per CDR3 protein. The data show 950 to 1,200 distinct CDR3 sequences, 9.3% seen once. Four subsets defined by PD-1 and/or TIGIT were sorted from live CD3+CD8+TCRalphabeta+ cells. The sequences come from CD8+ T cells from PBMCs, collected at baseline or after one month of anti-PD-1 therapy (not recorded which). The receptors derive from a human donor with melanoma.

The V and J genes are TRBV30 and TRBJ1-3, with D uncertain. The V end was cut by 4 bases, the J end by 0 bases, with 4 bases between. Germline CDR1 and CDR2: GTSNPN and SVGIG (reference sequence). The CDR3 contains 12 residues. The CDR3 loop reads CAWKRSGNTIYF. In DNA form, the CDR3 reads TGTGCCTGGAAGCGCTCTGGAAACACCATATATTTT.

Within the sample, this clonotype is medium-sized. The chain carries TRBV28 and TRBJ1-4; 8 bases are a match to TRBD1. Germline CDR1 MDHEN, CDR2 SYDVKM. The CDR3 totals 15 residues. V dropped 5 bases and J dropped 5; count of bases not matched to a gene: 7. DNA for the CDR3: TGTGCCAGCAGTCCACGGACAGGGACAAATGAAAAACTGTTTTTT. It codes for CASSPRTGTNEKLFF.

This clonotype is medium-sized within its sample. This sequence joins TRBV28 and TRBJ1-5, with TRBD1 matching 7 bases. Germline-derived CDR1 and CDR2 are MDHEN and SYDVKM. The V segment lost 4 bases and the J segment 4 bases; nucleotides outside the gene matches: 10. CDR3 length: 16 residues. The CDR3 bases are TGTGCCAGCAGTTCCCGAATCGGGACAGCAAATCAGCCCCAGCATTTT. Residues: CASSSRIGTANQPQHF.

This clonotype was picked up a small number of times. A read error is likely, as this CDR3 ends without the conserved phenylalanine or tryptophan. V gene TRBV5-4 combines with J gene TRBJ2-3; D call uncertain. The V gene's germline CDR1 is SGHNT and CDR2 YYREEE (reference sequence). The CDR3 has 13 residues. Trimming took off 4 bases at V and 3 bases at J, with 9 bases between the two ends. The CDR3 nucleotides read TGTGCCAGCAGCCACTCCGGGACAGATACGCAGTATTCT. Its protein is CASSHSGTDTQYS.

This clonotype is labeled as medium-sized (0.01 to 0.1%). V gene TRBV5-4 combines with J gene TRBJ2-3; D uncertain. V was cut by 1 base and J by 0 bases, with 3 bases left in between. Germline V gives CDR1 SGHNT, CDR2 YYREEE (reference sequence). The CDR3 is made up of 13 amino acids. The CDR3 sequence: CASSLTSTDTQYF. The CDR3 nucleotides are TGTGCCAGCAGCTTGACCAGCACAGATACGCAGTATTTT.

As concerns this clonotype: The junction departs from germline at one end; a sequencing error may be responsible. The chain uses TRBV30 and TRBJ1-2; 7 bases agree with TRBD1. This CDR3 is built from 13 residues. Germline V gene lookup returns CDR1 GTSNPN and CDR2 SVGIG (reference sequence). The CDR3 sequence: CACDRVDNDGYTF. Here the CDR3 DNA reads TGTGCCTGTGACAGGGTAGATAACGATGGCTACACCTTC.

Judged by abundance, this clonotype is large. The rearrangement uses TRBV20-1 and TRBJ1-1, with D unclear. This CDR3 contains 14 residues. Germline values: CDR1 DFQATT, CDR2 SNEGSKA (reference sequence). Between the trimmed V and J ends, which lost 3 bases and 5 bases, there was a span of 16 bases. For the CDR3, the DNA is TGCAGTGCTAGTCGCCCAGACACTCCAACTGAAGCTTTCTTT. Translating it yields CSASRPDTPTEAFF.

This clonotype was recorded a few times. This chain links TRBV5-4 with TRBJ2-5; maybe TRBD2 (5 bases). CDR3 length: 12 amino acids. The germline V and J ends were trimmed by 4 bases and 7 bases, with 11 bases remaining between them. Germline CDR1 is SGHNT and CDR2 is YYREEE (reference sequence). The DNA of the CDR3 is TGTGCCAGCAGCACAGAGGGTGGGACCCAGTACTTC. It is translated as CASSTEGGTQYF.

This clonotype is deemed large. V and J are TRBV19 and TRBJ2-7; 8 nucleotides line up with TRBD1. CDR1 is LNHDA and CDR2 is SQIVND in the germline V gene (reference sequence). This CDR3 has 13 amino acids. V lost 9 bases to trimming and J lost 6 bases; unmatched junction nucleotides: 10. CDR3 protein: CASQGAQMGEQYF. CDR3 nucleotides: TGTGCCAGCCAGGGGGCCCAAATGGGCGAGCAGTACTTC.

In its sample, this clonotype ranks as medium-sized. V and J are TRBV2 and TRBJ2-7; D is tentatively TRBD1 or TRBD2 (6 bases each). Trimming removed 8 bases from V and 5 bases from J, with 19 bases in between. The CDR3 is 14 residues long. Looked up from germline, CDR1 is SNHLY and CDR2 is FYNNEI. In nucleotides, the CDR3 is TGTGCCAGCGGGCGGGACACCCTGACCAACGAGCAGTACTTC. It specifies CASGRDTLTNEQYF.

This clonotype is medium-sized. The chain carries TRBV4-3 and TRBJ2-7; 7 bases line up with TRBD2. The germline gives CDR1 LGHNA, CDR2 YSLEER. There are 15 residues in the CDR3. The J segment lost 3 bases and the V segment lost 2 bases, leaving 7 bases of the junction unmatched. This CDR3 reads CASSQTSGAIYEQYF. The CDR3 DNA follows: TGCGCCAGCAGCCAAACAAGCGGGGCAATCTACGAGCAGTACTTC.

Within the sample, this clonotype is medium-sized. This chain connects TRBV6-2 or TRBV6-3 to TRBJ2-7; D call uncertain. The ends were cut back, 6 bases at V and 3 bases at J, with 9 bases in the middle. CDR3 length: 12 residues. Germline loops: CDR1 MNHEY, CDR2 SVGEGT. This CDR3 reads CASSPNLYEQYF. CDR3 in DNA: TGTGCCAGCAGCCCGAACCTCTACGAGCAGTACTTC.

Remarks on this clonotype: A much bigger clone sits one base away, suggesting this may be a read error. V is TRBV4-1 and J is TRBJ1-1; D is unclear. Germline CDR1 MGHRA, CDR2 YSYEKL. This CDR3 is built from 14 residues. The CDR3 bases are TGCGCCAGCAGCCTCGGAACCCTGAACACTGAAGCTCTCTTT. It codes for CASSLGTLNTEALF.

This clonotype is judged large (0.1 to 1%). The chain carries TRBV27 and TRBJ2-7; the D gene is possibly TRBD1 (5 bases). Germline-derived CDR1 and CDR2 are MNHEY and SMNVEV (reference sequence). V was trimmed by 4 bases and J by 0 bases, leaving 13 bases between them. This CDR3 is built from 15 residues. The CDR3 spells CASSSLQGNSYEQYF. DNA for the CDR3: TGTGCCAGCAGTTCGTTGCAGGGCAACTCCTACGAGCAGTACTTC.

This clonotype is termed large. The rearrangement joins TRBV9 to TRBJ2-3; D is unclear. V lost 2 bases and J lost 4, with 11 bases in between. This CDR3 region has 14 residues. Germline CDR1 and CDR2: SGDLS and YYNGEE. The CDR3 spells CASSVEGGPDTQYF. CDR3 nucleotide sequence: TGTGCCAGCAGCGTCGAAGGCGGTCCAGATACGCAGTATTTT.

In this sample, this clonotype is large (0.1 to 1%). The chain has TRBV19 and TRBJ1-5; D is ambiguous. Germline CDR1 LNHDA, CDR2 SQIVND (reference sequence). Trimming left V 4 bases short and J 5 bases short, with 9 bases between. CDR3 length equals 13 residues. The DNA for the CDR3 is TGTGCCAGTAGTAAGTTCCCCGATCAGCCCCAGCATTTT. Its translation is CASSKFPDQPQHF.

This clonotype is categorized as medium-sized (0.01 to 0.1%). The CDR3 spells CASSIWSGPNSNQPQHF. CDR3 nucleotide sequence: TGTGCCAGTAGTATCTGGTCAGGGCCTAATAGCAATCAGCCCCAGCATTTT. This rearrangement joins TRBV19 to TRBJ1-5; D is possibly TRBD1 (5 bases). The ends were cut back, 3 bases at V and 0 bases at J, with 15 bases in the middle. The CDR3 is made up of 17 amino acids. Germline V CDR1 and CDR2: LNHDA, SQIVND (reference sequence).

There are a few counts of this clonotype. The rearrangement uses TRBV30 and TRBJ1-2, with 7 bases fitting TRBD1. The CDR3 is 12 residues long. Per the germline V gene, CDR1 is GTSNPN and CDR2 is SVGIG (reference sequence). Losses at the gene ends were 5 bases for V and 6 bases for J; bases not matched to a gene: 6. CDR3 amino acids: CAWDEGAHGYTF. The CDR3 DNA sequence: TGTGCCTGGGACGAGGGGGCCCATGGCTACACCTTC.

By share of the sample, this clonotype is medium-sized (0.01 to 0.1%). The chain carries TRBV19 and TRBJ1-1; D possibly corresponds to TRBD1 (5 bases). This CDR3 has 14 residues. Germline CDR1 is LNHDA and CDR2 is SQIVND (reference sequence). The ends were cut back, 3 bases at V and 1 base at J, with 9 bases in the middle. CDR3 amino acids: CASSMDGGNTEAFF. The DNA of the CDR3 is TGTGCCAGTAGTATGGACGGGGGGAACACTGAAGCTTTCTTT.

This clonotype was recorded a few times. The chain couples TRBV27 to TRBJ2-1, with TRBD2 matching over 8 bases. Germline CDR1 and CDR2: MNHEY and SMNVEV (reference sequence). V gave up 2 bases and J gave up 4 bases; unmatched junction bases: 4. The CDR3 length is 15 residues. The CDR3 nucleotides read TGTGCCAGCAGTTTAGTTAGCGGGGCATACAATGAGCAGTTCTTC. Residues: CASSLVSGAYNEQFF.

In its sample, this clonotype is medium-sized. V usage is TRBV25-1 and J usage is TRBJ2-3, with D perhaps matching TRBD1 or TRBD2 (5 bases each). Germline V lookup: CDR1 MGHDK, CDR2 SYGVNS. CDR3 size: 15 residues. V was cut by 6 bases and J by 0 bases, with 13 bases left in between. CDR3 residues: CASRRTGASTDTQYF. In nucleotides, the CDR3 is TGTGCCAGCAGAAGGACCGGGGCTAGCACAGATACGCAGTATTTT.

By share of the sample, this clonotype is medium-sized. The genes are TRBV2 and TRBJ2-1; no clear D. Trimming removed 3 bases from V and 6 bases from J, with 15 bases in between. The CDR3 has 15 residues. The germline CDR1 and CDR2 sequences are SNHLY and FYNNEI. CDR3 in amino acids: CASSDAGDIGNEQFF. The CDR3 DNA reads TGTGCCAGCAGTGATGCCGGCGACATAGGCAATGAGCAGTTCTTC.